The rows below give T cell receptor beta chains drawn from one sample of a study of CD8+ T cells in alopecia areata. The protocol was immunoSEQ multiplex PCR, while the TCRdb copy is restricted to in-frame clones and leaves out a portion. The repertoire has several thousand clones, 50% to 70% of them found once; the top ten carry about an eighth. Here the sequenced sample was skin, taken at week 4, from a patient treated with tofacitinib. These receptors were obtained from a human donor with alopecia areata. The CDR3 runs from the conserved cysteine through the conserved F or W. D genes are given only for firm matches. Not every row has a clone size; where given, it reads once, few, many or a size class.

abundance	v_gene	j_gene	d_gene	CDR3nt	CDR3aa
-	TRBV27	TRBJ1-4	-	TGTGCCAGCAGCTCTAGGGGCCTGGGTAATGAAAAACTGTTTTTT	CASSSRGLGNEKLFF
-	TRBV27	TRBJ2-7	TRBD1	TGTGCCAGCAGTCCGGCCCTCGGGACAGGGTGGTGGGGTCCCTACGAGCAGTACTTC	CASSPALGTGWWGPYEQYF
-	TRBV4-1	TRBJ2-3	TRBD2	TGCGCCAGCAGCCAAGGCCCAGCGGGACTAAGCACAGATACGCAGTATTTT	CASSQGPAGLSTDTQYF
few	TRBV27	TRBJ1-4	-	TGTGCCAGCAGTGGTAATGAAAAACTGTTTTTT	CASSGNEKLFF
-	TRBV10-2	TRBJ2-7	-	TGCGCCAGCAGTGATACCAGGTACGAGCAGTACTTC	CASSDTRYEQYF
-	TRBV4-1	TRBJ2-2	-	TGCGCCAGCAGCCTACGACTGGGACCCGCCCTAGCTGGGAACACCGGGGAGCTGTTTTTT	CASSLRLGPALAGNTGELFF
few	TRBV19	TRBJ2-2	-	TGTGCCAGTACCGGGACTGTGAACACCGGGGAGCTGTTTTTT	CASTGTVNTGELFF
-	TRBV29-1	TRBJ2-2	-	TGCAGCGTTGAAGGCCGTTCCCCCGGGGAGCTGTTTTTT	CSVEGRSPGELFF
-	TRBV29-1	TRBJ2-5	TRBD1	TGCAGCGTTGAAACAGGGGGGGAGACCCAGTACTTC	CSVETGGETQYF
-	TRBV30	TRBJ2-7	TRBD2	TGTGCCTGGAGTTTCGAGGGGAGGGCCACCTTC	CAWSFEGRATF
-	TRBV15	TRBJ1-1	TRBD1	TGTGCCACCAGCAGAGGCCAGGGACAGGGTTGGCCTGAAGCTTTCTTT	CATSRGQGQGWPEAFF
-	TRBV7-2	TRBJ2-1	TRBD2	TGTGCCAGCAGCTTAGAGGCTAGCGGAGGCTACAATGAGCAGTTCTTC	CASSLEASGGYNEQFF
-	TRBV5-1	TRBJ2-3	-	TGCGCCAGCAGCTTGAGGCTGGAAAGCACAGATACGCAGTATTTT	CASSLRLESTDTQYF
few	TRBV4-1	TRBJ2-1	-	TGCGCCAGCAGCCAAGTGGGTACCTACAATGAGCAGTTCTTC	CASSQVGTYNEQFF
few	TRBV29-1	TRBJ2-7	-	TGCAGCGTCTGGACTGATGGTCCCAAGCAGTACTTC	CSVWTDGPKQYF
-	TRBV7-6	TRBJ2-2	-	TGTGCCAGCAGCACAGCCGGGGAGCTGTTTTTT	CASSTAGELFF
few	TRBV30	TRBJ1-2	-	TGTGCCTGGAAGGAAGGCTATGGCTACACCTTC	CAWKEGYGYTF
-	TRBV29-1	TRBJ2-7	TRBD2	TGCAGCGCTGGGACTAGTTCCTACGAGCAGTACTTC	CSAGTSSYEQYF
-	TRBV6-1	TRBJ1-5	-	TGTGCCAGCAGTGACGTAGGATACCTAAAAAGTCAGAATCAGCCCCAGCATTTT	CASSDVGYLKSQNQPQHF
-	TRBV19	TRBJ2-6	TRBD2	TGTGCCAGTAGTTTGCATGGGACTAGCGGATCTGGGGCCAACGTCCTGACTTTC	CASSLHGTSGSGANVLTF
-	TRBV6-1	TRBJ2-1	-	TGTGCCAGCAGTCCTCACATTGGAGAGCAGTTCTTC	CASSPHIGEQFF
-	TRBV5-4	TRBJ2-4	-	TGTGCCAGCAGCCCGACATGGGGGGCCAAAAACATTCAGTACTTC	CASSPTWGAKNIQYF
-	TRBV5-6	TRBJ1-1	TRBD1	TGTGCCAGCAGCATGAACAGGGGTGAAGCTTTCTTT	CASSMNRGEAFF
once	TRBV6-1	TRBJ2-5	-	TGTGCCAGTCGGACGGGTTTGTACCAAGAGACCCAGTACTTC	CASRTGLYQETQYF
-	TRBV6-5	TRBJ2-3	-	TGTGCCAGCAGTTACTCGGCGGGAATGGCAGATACGCAGTATTTT	CASSYSAGMADTQYF
-	TRBV29-1	TRBJ2-1	-	TGCAGCGTTGAACGATGGGACGCCCCGAATGAGCAGTTCTTC	CSVERWDAPNEQFF
-	TRBV6-5	TRBJ2-7	-	TGTGCCAGCAGTTACCACCGGGACACCTACGAGCAGTACTTC	CASSYHRDTYEQYF
few	TRBV9	TRBJ1-5	-	TGTGCCAGCAGCGGGACGGCCGCAGGGCCCCAGCATTTT	CASSGTAAGPQHF
-	TRBV28	TRBJ2-3	TRBD2	TGTGCCAGCAGTCCCCTGACGGGAGGAATGGTTATAGATACGCAGTATTTT	CASSPLTGGMVIDTQYF
-	TRBV29-1	TRBJ2-7	-	TGCAGCGTGGCTGGACCAACGGAAGAGCAGTACTTC	CSVAGPTEEQYF
-	TRBV5-1	TRBJ2-3	-	TGCGCCAGCAGCCCAGACTCCCCCCCAGGTACGCAGTATTTT	CASSPDSPPGTQYF
-	TRBV19	TRBJ1-5	-	TGTGCCAGTAGTATGGTTTACGGCAATCAGCCCCAGCATTTT	CASSMVYGNQPQHF
-	TRBV27	TRBJ2-2	-	TGTGCCAGCAGTTTATCCCCCGGAGCTAACACCGGGGAGCTGTTTTTT	CASSLSPGANTGELFF
-	TRBV11-3	TRBJ2-5	-	TGTGCCAGCAGCCCCGGAGGGCGCAGGGGCGGTCAAGAGACCCAGTACTTC	CASSPGGRRGGQETQYF
once	TRBV6-6	TRBJ1-6	-	TGTGCCACGACGTTCCTAGCCGCATATAATTCACCCCTCCACTTT	CATTFLAAYNSPLHF
-	TRBV30	TRBJ1-6	-	TGTGCCTGGAGTGGCAGGGGACTCCTCCACTTT	CAWSGRGLLHF
-	TRBV6-1	TRBJ1-1	TRBD1	TGTGCCAACAGTGCGGGGACAGTCAACACTGAAGCTTTCTTT	CANSAGTVNTEAFF
-	TRBV29-1	TRBJ2-5	-	TGCAGCGTTGATCCAGGGGGAGGAGAGACCCAGTACTTC	CSVDPGGGETQYF
few	TRBV4-1	TRBJ2-4	TRBD2	TGCGCCAGCAGCCAAGGTCAAGCGGGAGTCAACATTCAGTACTTC	CASSQGQAGVNIQYF
few	TRBV10-3	TRBJ2-7	-	TGTGCCTCCCACGGAGGGGACTCCTACGAGCAGTACTTC	CASHGGDSYEQYF
-	TRBV27	TRBJ2-5	TRBD2	TGTGCCAGCAGTTTATCCCCAGGACTAGCGGGAACAGAGACCCAGTACTTC	CASSLSPGLAGTETQYF
-	TRBV4-2	TRBJ2-1	TRBD2	TGTGCCAGCAGCCAAGGTGGTGGGAGGGGATACAATGAGCAGTTCTTC	CASSQGGGRGYNEQFF
-	TRBV7-2	TRBJ2-1	-	TGTGCCAGCAGCTTATTGACCGGCTACAATGAGCAGTTCTTC	CASSLLTGYNEQFF
-	TRBV4-1	TRBJ2-4	TRBD2	TGCGCCAGCAGCCAAGCCCTAGCGGGAGGGCCGGTCATTCAGTACTTC	CASSQALAGGPVIQYF
-	TRBV27	TRBJ2-5	-	TGTGCCAGCAGTTCGGGACCGAAACAAGAGACCCAGTACTTC	CASSSGPKQETQYF
-	TRBV7-9	TRBJ1-5	-	TGTGCCAGCAGCTTATACGGTCCCCCTCAGCCCCAGCATTTT	CASSLYGPPQPQHF
-	TRBV29-1	TRBJ1-5	-	TGCAGCGTTGCCAGGGGCTTAAATCAGCCCCAGCATTTT	CSVARGLNQPQHF
-	TRBV6-6	TRBJ2-7	TRBD2	TGTGCCAGCAGATCCGGGACTAGCTACTCCTACGAGCAGTACTTC	CASRSGTSYSYEQYF
-	TRBV19	TRBJ2-6	-	TGTGCCAGTAGTGTAGGTTCTGGGGCCAACGTCCTGACTTTC	CASSVGSGANVLTF
-	TRBV19	TRBJ2-1	TRBD2	TGTGCCAGTAGTAGGGGGGGGAGCCTTATTTACAATGAGCAGTTCTTC	CASSRGGSLIYNEQFF
-	TRBV19	TRBJ1-2	TRBD1	TGTGCCAGTAGTATTTCAAGCCGCGCAGGGGGCCTTGGCTATGGCTACACCTTC	CASSISSRAGGLGYGYTF
-	TRBV5-1	TRBJ2-1	-	TGCGCCAGCAGCTTGGGGGAGCCCAATGAGCAGTTCTTC	CASSLGEPNEQFF
-	TRBV14	TRBJ2-1	TRBD2	TGTGCCAGCAGCCAAGTCGCTAGCGGGAGGGCCGGCGATGAGCAGTTCTTC	CASSQVASGRAGDEQFF
large	TRBV5-1	TRBJ2-7	-	TGCGCCAGCAACGGACAGTCCTACGAGCAGTACTTC	CASNGQSYEQYF
few	TRBV10-2	TRBJ2-1	-	TGCGCCAGCAGACCCACCGACCGACGTAATGAGCAGTTCTTC	CASRPTDRRNEQFF